A selection of T cell receptor beta chains follows, all from one sample in a study of technical replicates of blood from a handful of donors. Using immunoSEQ multiplex PCR, the repertoire was profiled, and TCRdb retains in-frame clones only, with some absent. Of approximately 87,000 clones in the sample, 75% to 95% were seen once. Source material: T cells isolated from PBMCs. The receptors originated from a human donor in good health. Some clones in this sample may be carry-over from other donors' samples. CDR3s include the opening cysteine and the closing phenylalanine or tryptophan. The D gene is left open where the match is weak. The size of a clone is reported for some rows only, either as once, few or many, or as a class for expanded clones.

D gene: .; J gene: TRBJ1-2; clone size: .; V gene: TRBV19; CDR3 protein: CASSQNQGLYGYTF; CDR3 DNA: TGTGCCAGTAGTCAGAATCAGGGCCTCTATGGCTACACCTTC
D gene: TRBD2; J gene: TRBJ2-7; clone size: .; V gene: TRBV7-2; CDR3 protein: CASSLTYYAGGYEQYF; CDR3 DNA: TGTGCCAGCAGCTTAACCTACTATGCGGGAGGCTACGAGCAGTACTTC
D gene: .; J gene: TRBJ2-3; clone size: .; V gene: TRBV6-5; CDR3 protein: CASSRPGIGTDTQYF; CDR3 DNA: TGTGCCAGCAGTCGTCCAGGGATCGGTACAGATACGCAGTATTTT
D gene: TRBD2; J gene: TRBJ2-3; clone size: few; V gene: TRBV6-1; CDR3 protein: CASSPTSGTGTQYF; CDR3 DNA: TGTGCCAGCAGTCCTACTAGCGGGACCGGTACGCAGTATTTT
D gene: .; J gene: TRBJ2-4; clone size: .; V gene: TRBV14; CDR3 protein: CASSLRLFKNIQYF; CDR3 DNA: TGTGCCAGCAGCCTTCGTCTTTTCAAAAACATTCAGTACTTC
D gene: TRBD2; J gene: TRBJ2-7; clone size: .; V gene: TRBV15; CDR3 protein: CATSRRGTSGRSSSYEQYF; CDR3 DNA: TGTGCCACCAGCAGACGTGGGACTAGCGGGCGTTCTTCCTCCTACGAGCAGTACTTC
D gene: .; J gene: TRBJ1-2; clone size: .; V gene: TRBV27; CDR3 protein: CASSLNPPRGYTF; CDR3 DNA: TGTGCCAGCAGTTTAAACCCTCCCAGGGGCTACACCTTC
D gene: .; J gene: TRBJ2-7; clone size: .; V gene: TRBV4-3; CDR3 protein: CASSQGLSGSYEQYF; CDR3 DNA: TGCGCCAGCAGCCAAGGACTCTCCGGTTCCTACGAGCAGTACTTC
D gene: TRBD1; J gene: TRBJ1-2; clone size: few; V gene: TRBV11-2; CDR3 protein: CASQKETGAGYTF; CDR3 DNA: TGTGCCTCCCAGAAAGAGACAGGGGCTGGCTACACCTTC
D gene: TRBD2; J gene: TRBJ2-1; clone size: .; V gene: TRBV9; CDR3 protein: CASSGGLAYNEQFF; CDR3 DNA: TGTGCCAGCAGCGGGGGACTAGCGTACAATGAGCAGTTCTTC
D gene: TRBD1; J gene: TRBJ2-7; clone size: .; V gene: TRBV27; CDR3 protein: CASSLLGQGGSEQYF; CDR3 DNA: TGTGCCAGCAGTTTATTAGGACAGGGGGGTTCCGAGCAGTACTTC
D gene: .; J gene: TRBJ1-1; clone size: few; V gene: TRBV6-1; CDR3 protein: CASSLRVTEAFF; CDR3 DNA: TGTGCCAGCAGTCTGCGGGTGACTGAAGCTTTCTTT
D gene: TRBD2; J gene: TRBJ2-5; clone size: .; V gene: TRBV7-3; CDR3 protein: CASSLGGLAGETQYF; CDR3 DNA: TGTGCCAGCAGCTTAGGGGGACTAGCGGGAGAGACCCAGTACTTC
D gene: TRBD1; J gene: TRBJ2-2; clone size: .; V gene: TRBV19; CDR3 protein: CASRGGGSLPHGELFF; CDR3 DNA: TGTGCCAGTAGAGGGGGCGGCTCCCTACCCCACGGGGAGCTGTTTTTT
D gene: .; J gene: TRBJ2-3; clone size: .; V gene: TRBV11-2; CDR3 protein: CASSLDSWFLDTQYF; CDR3 DNA: TGTGCCAGCAGCTTGGACAGTTGGTTTCTCGATACGCAGTATTTT
D gene: .; J gene: TRBJ1-4; clone size: few; V gene: TRBV2; CDR3 protein: CASHLGTTTNEKLFF; CDR3 DNA: TGTGCCAGCCACCTCGGGACTACAACTAATGAAAAACTGTTTTTT
D gene: .; J gene: TRBJ1-2; clone size: .; V gene: TRBV5-4; CDR3 protein: CASSPRGGGYGYTF; CDR3 DNA: TGTGCCAGCAGCCCTCGGGGAGGCGGATATGGCTACACCTTC
D gene: TRBD2; J gene: TRBJ2-7; clone size: .; V gene: TRBV2; CDR3 protein: CASIGLVYEQYF; CDR3 DNA: TGTGCCAGCATTGGACTAGTCTACGAGCAGTACTTC
D gene: TRBD1; J gene: TRBJ2-7; clone size: .; V gene: TRBV14; CDR3 protein: CASSRRQGIYEQYF; CDR3 DNA: TGTGCCAGCAGCCGAAGACAGGGGATCTACGAGCAGTACTTC
D gene: TRBD2; J gene: TRBJ2-7; clone size: .; V gene: TRBV28; CDR3 protein: CASSITSAEQYF; CDR3 DNA: TGTGCCAGCAGTATCACTAGCGCCGAGCAGTACTTC
D gene: TRBD1; J gene: TRBJ1-1; clone size: .; V gene: TRBV29-1; CDR3 protein: CSVQGARQGSVTEAFF; CDR3 DNA: TGCAGCGTTCAAGGGGCCCGACAGGGGAGTGTCACTGAAGCTTTCTTT
D gene: TRBD1; J gene: TRBJ1-5; clone size: .; V gene: TRBV7-8; CDR3 protein: CASSSGQGAYSNQPQHF; CDR3 DNA: TGTGCCAGCAGCTCGGGACAGGGGGCATATAGCAATCAGCCCCAGCATTTT
D gene: .; J gene: TRBJ2-5; clone size: once; V gene: TRBV5-1; CDR3 protein: CASSLGLFSETQYF; CDR3 DNA: TGCGCCAGCAGCTTAGGACTATTTTCCGAGACCCAGTACTTC
D gene: .; J gene: TRBJ2-7; clone size: .; V gene: TRBV6-5; CDR3 protein: CASSYLRAGDYEQYF; CDR3 DNA: TGTGCCAGCAGTTACCTGAGGGCAGGCGACTACGAGCAGTACTTC
D gene: .; J gene: TRBJ1-4; clone size: .; V gene: TRBV7-8; CDR3 protein: CASSIRSVEKLFF; CDR3 DNA: TGTGCCAGCAGCATACGGAGTGTTGAAAAACTGTTTTTT
D gene: .; J gene: TRBJ1-1; clone size: .; V gene: TRBV28; CDR3 protein: CASSRSQGLNTEAFF; CDR3 DNA: TGTGCCAGCAGTCGGAGTCAGGGATTGAACACTGAAGCTTTCTTT
D gene: TRBD2; J gene: TRBJ2-3; clone size: .; V gene: TRBV29-1; CDR3 protein: CSVGTSGQISTDTQYF; CDR3 DNA: TGCAGCGTCGGGACTAGCGGGCAAATTAGCACAGATACGCAGTATTTT
D gene: .; J gene: TRBJ1-1; clone size: few; V gene: TRBV10-1; CDR3 protein: CASKTGKYRNPEAFF; CDR3 DNA: TGCGCCAGCAAAACGGGAAAGTATAGAAATCCTGAAGCTTTCTTT
D gene: .; J gene: TRBJ2-7; clone size: .; V gene: TRBV29-1; CDR3 protein: CSVESGYEQYF; CDR3 DNA: TGCAGCGTTGAATCCGGCTACGAGCAGTACTTC
D gene: .; J gene: TRBJ1-3; clone size: once; V gene: TRBV6-5; CDR3 protein: CASSYSWTLGGNTIYF; CDR3 DNA: TGTGCCAGCAGTTACTCTTGGACTCTGGGAGGAAACACCATATATTTT
D gene: TRBD2; J gene: TRBJ2-1; clone size: .; V gene: TRBV7-9; CDR3 protein: CASSLSPTSGSYNEQFF; CDR3 DNA: TGTGCCAGCAGCTTATCCCCCACTAGCGGCTCCTACAATGAGCAGTTCTTC
D gene: .; J gene: TRBJ1-1; clone size: .; V gene: TRBV30; CDR3 protein: CAWTRVTEAFF; CDR3 DNA: TGTGCCTGGACCAGGGTTACTGAAGCTTTCTTT
D gene: .; J gene: TRBJ1-1; clone size: once; V gene: TRBV25-1; CDR3 protein: CASTRGGPTEAFF; CDR3 DNA: TGTGCCAGCACTCGAGGGGGACCCACTGAAGCTTTCTTT
D gene: TRBD2; J gene: TRBJ2-7; clone size: .; V gene: TRBV7-2; CDR3 protein: CASSYGGGYEQYF; CDR3 DNA: TGTGCCAGCAGCTACGGCGGGGGCTACGAGCAGTACTTC
D gene: .; J gene: TRBJ1-5; clone size: once; V gene: TRBV10-3; CDR3 protein: CAISEQRVEVPQHF; CDR3 DNA: TGTGCCATCAGTGAACAGAGGGTTGAGGTTCCCCAGCATTTT
D gene: .; J gene: TRBJ2-1; clone size: .; V gene: TRBV6-6; CDR3 protein: CASSYEQLYEQFF; CDR3 DNA: TGTGCCAGCAGTTATGAACAGCTCTATGAGCAGTTCTTC
D gene: .; J gene: TRBJ1-3; clone size: .; V gene: TRBV5-1; CDR3 protein: CASSLGSQGPANTIYF; CDR3 DNA: TGCGCCAGCAGCTTAGGCTCACAGGGTCCTGCAAACACCATATATTTT
D gene: .; J gene: TRBJ2-2; clone size: .; V gene: TRBV10-1; CDR3 protein: CASSDRDFTGELFF; CDR3 DNA: TGCGCCAGCAGTGACAGGGATTTCACCGGGGAGCTGTTTTTT
D gene: .; J gene: TRBJ2-3; clone size: .; V gene: TRBV30; CDR3 protein: CAWSVGDFSTDTQYF; CDR3 DNA: TGTGCCTGGAGTGTCGGAGATTTTAGCACAGATACGCAGTATTTT
D gene: TRBD1; J gene: TRBJ1-2; clone size: .; V gene: TRBV5-1; CDR3 protein: CASSSDRGRGGYTF; CDR3 DNA: TGCGCCAGCAGCTCGGACAGGGGGCGAGGTGGCTACACCTTC
D gene: TRBD2; J gene: TRBJ2-7; clone size: .; V gene: TRBV15; CDR3 protein: CATSRGEGYEQYF; CDR3 DNA: TGTGCCACCAGCAGAGGGGAGGGATACGAGCAGTACTTC
D gene: .; J gene: TRBJ1-1; clone size: .; V gene: TRBV5-4; CDR3 protein: CASSPNVQGTEAFF; CDR3 DNA: TGTGCCAGCAGCCCGAATGTACAGGGAACTGAAGCTTTCTTT
D gene: TRBD1; J gene: TRBJ1-1; clone size: .; V gene: TRBV7-9; CDR3 protein: CASSSPYRGAFF; CDR3 DNA: TGTGCCAGCAGCTCTCCCTACAGGGGGGCTTTCTTT
D gene: .; J gene: TRBJ2-2; clone size: .; V gene: TRBV6-5; CDR3 protein: CASSYGSGTGELFF; CDR3 DNA: TGTGCCAGCAGTTACGGGTCAGGGACCGGGGAGCTGTTTTTT
D gene: .; J gene: TRBJ1-5; clone size: .; V gene: TRBV18; CDR3 protein: CASSPSGLNQPQHF; CDR3 DNA: TGTGCCAGCTCACCATCAGGACTCAATCAGCCCCAGCATTTT
D gene: TRBD1; J gene: TRBJ1-5; clone size: .; V gene: TRBV30; CDR3 protein: CAWSVSLPGGPQPQHF; CDR3 DNA: TGTGCCTGGAGTGTCAGTTTACCAGGGGGGCCTCAGCCCCAGCATTTT
D gene: .; J gene: TRBJ1-3; clone size: .; V gene: TRBV12-5; CDR3 protein: CASGLTPGGPGNTIYF; CDR3 DNA: TGTGCTAGTGGTTTGACCCCCGGGGGACCTGGAAACACCATATATTTT
D gene: .; J gene: TRBJ1-2; clone size: once; V gene: TRBV15; CDR3 protein: CATSNGLAIYGYTF; CDR3 DNA: TGTGCCACCAGCAACGGTCTCGCTATCTATGGCTACACCTTC
D gene: .; J gene: TRBJ2-7; clone size: once; V gene: TRBV4-1; CDR3 protein: CASSQDRGGYEQYF; CDR3 DNA: TGCGCCAGCAGCCAAGATAGGGGGGGCTACGAGCAGTACTTC
D gene: TRBD2; J gene: TRBJ2-7; clone size: .; V gene: TRBV28; CDR3 protein: CASSLTGTSGRIDEQYF; CDR3 DNA: TGTGCCAGCAGCCTCACCGGGACTAGCGGGAGAATCGACGAGCAGTACTTC
D gene: .; J gene: TRBJ2-2; clone size: .; V gene: TRBV9; CDR3 protein: CASSLLGGTQTGELFF; CDR3 DNA: TGTGCCAGCAGCCTCCTAGGAGGGACGCAGACCGGGGAGCTGTTTTTT
D gene: .; J gene: TRBJ2-7; clone size: .; V gene: TRBV7-3; CDR3 protein: CASSLTGAEQYF; CDR3 DNA: TGTGCCAGCAGCTTAACAGGGGCCGAGCAGTACTTC
D gene: TRBD1; J gene: TRBJ2-7; clone size: .; V gene: TRBV6-5; CDR3 protein: CASSTPSTGTGEQYF; CDR3 DNA: TGTGCCAGCAGTACACCTTCGACAGGGACGGGCGAGCAGTACTTC
D gene: TRBD1; J gene: TRBJ1-1; clone size: .; V gene: TRBV7-8; CDR3 protein: CASSLGQGGNTEAFF; CDR3 DNA: TGTGCCAGCAGCTTAGGACAGGGGGGAAACACTGAAGCTTTCTTT